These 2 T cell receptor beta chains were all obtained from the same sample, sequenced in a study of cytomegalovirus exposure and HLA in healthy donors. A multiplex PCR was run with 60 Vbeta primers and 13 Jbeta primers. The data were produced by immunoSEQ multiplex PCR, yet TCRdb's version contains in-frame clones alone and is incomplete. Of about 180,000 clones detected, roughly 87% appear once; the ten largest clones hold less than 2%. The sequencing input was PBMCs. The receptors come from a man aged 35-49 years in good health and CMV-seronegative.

The CDR3 sequence: CASSPNRRGDSEQYF. CDR3 DNA sequence: TGCGCCAGCAGCCCTAACAGGAGGGGTGATAGTGAGCAGTACTTC. This chain joins TRBV4-3 and TRBJ2-7; D possibly corresponds to TRBD2 (6 bases). The germline gives CDR1 LGHNA, CDR2 YSLEER. The V gene lost 4 bases and the J gene lost 7 bases, with 20 bases spanning the gap. The CDR3 is made up of 15 amino acids.

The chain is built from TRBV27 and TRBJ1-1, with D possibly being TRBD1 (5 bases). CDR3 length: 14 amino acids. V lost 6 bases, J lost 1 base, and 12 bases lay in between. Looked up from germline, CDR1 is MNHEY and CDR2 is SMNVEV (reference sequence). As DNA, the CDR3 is TGTGCCAGCAGGCGGGGACGGACGAACACTGAAGCTTTCTTT. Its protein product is CASRRGRTNTEAFF.